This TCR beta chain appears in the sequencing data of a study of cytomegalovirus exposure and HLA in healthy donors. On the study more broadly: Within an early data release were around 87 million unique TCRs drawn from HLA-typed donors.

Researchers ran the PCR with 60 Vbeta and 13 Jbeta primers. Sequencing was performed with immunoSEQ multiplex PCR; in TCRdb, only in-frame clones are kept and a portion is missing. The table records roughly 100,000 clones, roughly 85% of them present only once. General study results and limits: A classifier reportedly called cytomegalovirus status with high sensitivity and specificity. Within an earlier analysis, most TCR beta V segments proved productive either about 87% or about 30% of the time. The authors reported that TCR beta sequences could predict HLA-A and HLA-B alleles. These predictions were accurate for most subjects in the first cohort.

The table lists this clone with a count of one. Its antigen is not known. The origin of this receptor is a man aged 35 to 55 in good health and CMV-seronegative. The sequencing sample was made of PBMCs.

For the CDR3, the DNA is TGCGCCAGCAGCTTTAGCGATGAGCAGTTCTTC. Protein sequence: CASSFSDEQFF. V is TRBV5-1 and J is TRBJ2-1, with D possibly TRBD2 on 5 matching bases. The CDR3 is made up of 11 amino acids. Germline loops: CDR1 SGHRS, CDR2 YFSETQ. V lost 2 bases and J 8 bases, leaving 5 bases between the germline ends.